The rows below give T cell receptor beta chains drawn from one sample of a study of shared clonotypes between healthy human individuals. Measured with immunoSEQ multiplex PCR; TCRdb has only the in-frame clones, and not every one. Among about 800,000 clones listed, 95% to 97% were seen once. The sequencing sample was made of naive CD8+ T cells sorted from blood. The receptors stem from a man aged 30-40 years in good health. CDR3s include the opening cysteine and the closing phenylalanine or tryptophan. The D gene is left open where the match is weak. Clone size, where shown, is once, few, many, or a class for clones that have expanded.

DNA: TGTGCCAGCTCACCACCCACAGGGGGTAAATACAATGAGCAGTTCTTC
CDR3: CASSPPTGGKYNEQFF
V: TRBV18
J: TRBJ2-1
size: -
D: TRBD1

DNA: TGTGCCACATCGGGACCTGGGGCCAATGAGCAGTTCTTC
CDR3: CATSGPGANEQFF
V: TRBV15
J: TRBJ2-1
size: -
D: -

DNA: TGCAGCGTTGTTACAGGGACAACCGGGGAGCTGTTTTTT
CDR3: CSVVTGTTGELFF
V: TRBV29-1
J: TRBJ2-2
size: -
D: -

DNA: TGTGCCAGCAGTGCCCCTTTAAGGACCTACGAGCAGTACTTC
CDR3: CASSAPLRTYEQYF
V: TRBV6-1
J: TRBJ2-7
size: once
D: -

DNA: TGTGCCAGCAGCTTAGATCGGGCAGTCAGACGTCGAACCTTC
CDR3: CASSLDRAVRRRTF
V: TRBV11-3
J: TRBJ1-2
size: -
D: -

DNA: TGCGCCAGCAGCCAAGAGCGCGACACCGGGGAGCTGTTTTTT
CDR3: CASSQERDTGELFF
V: TRBV4-3
J: TRBJ2-2
size: -
D: -

DNA: TGTGCCAGCAGCAATCCAGGATTATCCTACGAGCAGTACTTC
CDR3: CASSNPGLSYEQYF
V: TRBV5-8
J: TRBJ2-7
size: -
D: -

DNA: TGTGCTAGTGGTGGGGGAACAGGGGAGCTAAATGAGCAGTTCTTC
CDR3: CASGGGTGELNEQFF
V: TRBV12-5
J: TRBJ2-1
size: -
D: TRBD1

DNA: TGTGCCAGCAGCTGGGACAGGGCCGAATTTGGAAAACTGTTTTTT
CDR3: CASSWDRAEFGKLFF
V: TRBV5-6
J: TRBJ1-4
size: -
D: TRBD1

DNA: TGTGCCAGCAGCGTAAGCGGGAGCACGGGCGAGCAGTACTTC
CDR3: CASSVSGSTGEQYF
V: TRBV9
J: TRBJ2-7
size: -
D: TRBD2

DNA: TGTGCCAGCAGCTCCCCCCCGGACAGCCTCTACGAGCAGTACTTC
CDR3: CASSSPPDSLYEQYF
V: TRBV11-2
J: TRBJ2-7
size: -
D: -

DNA: TGTGCCAGCAGCCCTCTAGCGTTAGAGACCCAGTACTTC
CDR3: CASSPLALETQYF
V: TRBV7-9
J: TRBJ2-5
size: -
D: -

DNA: TGTGCCAGCAATGGCCAAGACACAGATACGCAGTATTTT
CDR3: CASNGQDTDTQYF
V: TRBV11-2
J: TRBJ2-3
size: -
D: -

DNA: TGTGCCTGGAGTGTAGGGGTGGGTGGACTAGCGGGAGTTGAGCAGTACTTC
CDR3: CAWSVGVGGLAGVEQYF
V: TRBV30
J: TRBJ2-7
size: -
D: TRBD2

DNA: TGTGCCAGCAGTGAGGATCCGGGACAGGGATACTACGAGCAGTACTTC
CDR3: CASSEDPGQGYYEQYF
V: TRBV6-1
J: TRBJ2-7
size: -
D: TRBD1

DNA: TGTGCCAGCAGCTTCGGGACAGGGGGTCAGCCCCAGCATTTT
CDR3: CASSFGTGGQPQHF
V: TRBV5-6
J: TRBJ1-5
size: -
D: TRBD1

DNA: TGTGCCAGCAGCCCCCGAAGGGCTAGCGGGAGTCGGGAGCAGTTCTTC
CDR3: CASSPRRASGSREQFF
V: TRBV7-9
J: TRBJ2-1
size: -
D: TRBD2

DNA: TGTGCCTGGAGTGTAGGTCTGGGGGCGGGGGAGACCCAGTACTTC
CDR3: CAWSVGLGAGETQYF
V: TRBV30
J: TRBJ2-5
size: once
D: -

DNA: TGTGCCAGCAGCCAACAGGACACTAAGTGGCAGCGAACGAGCTCCTACAATGAGCAGTTCTTC
CDR3: CASSQQDTKWQRTSSYNEQFF
V: TRBV4-2
J: TRBJ2-1
size: once
D: -

DNA: TGTGCCAGCAGTACCCGTGGGGGTGACTATGGCTACACCTTC
CDR3: CASSTRGGDYGYTF
V: TRBV28
J: TRBJ1-2
size: -
D: -

DNA: TGTGCCAGCACCGGCGGGAAGGTCACAGATACGCAGTATTTT
CDR3: CASTGGKVTDTQYF
V: TRBV7-6
J: TRBJ2-3
size: once
D: -

DNA: TGTGCCATCAGTGAGTCGGAACTACTAGCGGGAGAGGACGAGCAGTACTTC
CDR3: CAISESELLAGEDEQYF
V: TRBV10-3
J: TRBJ2-7
size: -
D: TRBD2

DNA: TGTGCCAGCAGCTTCAGCGGGAGGTCCAATGAGCAGTTCTTC
CDR3: CASSFSGRSNEQFF
V: TRBV7-9
J: TRBJ2-1
size: -
D: TRBD2

DNA: TGTGCCAGCAGTTACTTGGGCCGGGACCACCAAGAGACCCAGTACTTC
CDR3: CASSYLGRDHQETQYF
V: TRBV6-5
J: TRBJ2-5
size: once
D: -

DNA: TGTGCCAGCAGTTCCTCGGACAGCACAGATACGCAGTATTTT
CDR3: CASSSSDSTDTQYF
V: TRBV28
J: TRBJ2-3
size: -
D: -

DNA: TGTGCCAGCTCCCGGAACACCGGGGAGCTGTTTTTT
CDR3: CASSRNTGELFF
V: TRBV6-5
J: TRBJ2-2
size: once
D: -

DNA: TGTGCCAGCAGCGTCAGGGGTAACTATGGCTACACCTTC
CDR3: CASSVRGNYGYTF
V: TRBV9
J: TRBJ1-2
size: -
D: -

DNA: TGTGCCTGGAGTATATTGACAGGCGACAGGACTAGCGGGTATGTAGCCTACAATGAGCAGTTCTTC
CDR3: CAWSILTGDRTSGYVAYNEQFF
V: TRBV30
J: TRBJ2-1
size: -
D: TRBD2

DNA: TGTGCCAGCAGCTTGGGGGGACACTTCTACGAGCAGTACTTC
CDR3: CASSLGGHFYEQYF
V: TRBV5-5
J: TRBJ2-7
size: -
D: -

DNA: TGTGCCAGCAGTCCGGGGGTCGGGACTGAAGCTTTCTTT
CDR3: CASSPGVGTEAFF
V: TRBV25-1
J: TRBJ1-1
size: -
D: -

DNA: TGTGCCAGCAGCTTAGGGACTAGCGGGAGTCACAGCAATGAGCAGTTCTTC
CDR3: CASSLGTSGSHSNEQFF
V: TRBV7-7
J: TRBJ2-1
size: -
D: TRBD2

DNA: TGTGCCAGCAGCTCACGGAGTAGCTATGGCTACACCTTC
CDR3: CASSSRSSYGYTF
V: TRBV11-2
J: TRBJ1-2
size: -
D: -

DNA: TGTGCCAGCACTTGGGCGGGAGTCGCCAATGAGCAGTTCTTC
CDR3: CASTWAGVANEQFF
V: TRBV28
J: TRBJ2-1
size: -
D: TRBD2

DNA: TGTGCCAGCAGCCCCCACGAAATACTTACACAGACAGATACGCAGTATTTT
CDR3: CASSPHEILTQTDTQYF
V: TRBV7-8
J: TRBJ2-3
size: once
D: -

DNA: TGTGCCAGCAGTCTGACCCTAGGAGGAACTAATGAAAAACTGTTTTTT
CDR3: CASSLTLGGTNEKLFF
V: TRBV28
J: TRBJ1-4
size: -
D: -

DNA: TGTGCCAGCACATTGGGAGGAAGTGGGACAGGTTTCTACGAGCAGTACTTC
CDR3: CASTLGGSGTGFYEQYF
V: TRBV27
J: TRBJ2-7
size: -
D: TRBD1

DNA: TGTGCCAGCGGGACTAGCGGGAGCTACGAGCAGTACTTC
CDR3: CASGTSGSYEQYF
V: TRBV27
J: TRBJ2-7
size: -
D: TRBD2

DNA: TGTGCCTGGAGTAGGTCTGAGTCCCCCTACAATGAGCAGTTCTTC
CDR3: CAWSRSESPYNEQFF
V: TRBV30
J: TRBJ2-1
size: -
D: -

DNA: TGCAGCGCACCGAACAGGGAACCCTATGGCTACACCTTC
CDR3: CSAPNREPYGYTF
V: TRBV29-1
J: TRBJ1-2
size: -
D: -

DNA: TGCGCCAGCAGCTCCACTGTTTGGGAGCAGTTCTTC
CDR3: CASSSTVWEQFF
V: TRBV5-1
J: TRBJ2-1
size: -
D: -

DNA: TGTGCCAGCAGCATTGGTGGCAGGGTGAGTTTCGATGAGCAGTTCTTC
CDR3: CASSIGGRVSFDEQFF
V: TRBV27
J: TRBJ2-1
size: once
D: -

DNA: TGTGCCACCAGCAGGGGACCGATATCGACAGATACGCAGTATTTT
CDR3: CATSRGPISTDTQYF
V: TRBV15
J: TRBJ2-3
size: -
D: -

DNA: TGTGCCAGCAGCGTAGTGGGGTTCGGCGACGAGCAGTACTTC
CDR3: CASSVVGFGDEQYF
V: TRBV9
J: TRBJ2-7
size: -
D: -

DNA: TGTGCCAGCAGTGAAGGGGACAACTCCTACGAGCAGTACTTC
CDR3: CASSEGDNSYEQYF
V: TRBV2
J: TRBJ2-7
size: once
D: -

DNA: TGTGCCAGCAGTACACAGGAAGGCTCCTACGAGCAGTACTTC
CDR3: CASSTQEGSYEQYF
V: TRBV27
J: TRBJ2-7
size: -
D: -

DNA: TGCGCCAGCAGCCAAGCGGGAGGGGAGGAGCAGTACTTC
CDR3: CASSQAGGEEQYF
V: TRBV4-3
J: TRBJ2-7
size: -
D: TRBD2

DNA: -
CDR3: CASSFGSGNTEAFF
V: TRBV28
J: TRBJ1-1
size: -
D: -

DNA: TGTGCCAGCAGCTTAGGCCGCGGCACCTCCTACGAGCAGTACTTC
CDR3: CASSLGRGTSYEQYF
V: TRBV13
J: TRBJ2-7
size: once
D: -

DNA: TGTGCCAGCAGCTTCACTAGCGGAGTGAACACCGGGGAGCTGTTTTTT
CDR3: CASSFTSGVNTGELFF
V: TRBV11-2
J: TRBJ2-2
size: -
D: TRBD2

DNA: TGTGCCAGCAGTTTAGTGGGGGGTGCAGATACGCAGTATTTT
CDR3: CASSLVGGADTQYF
V: TRBV28
J: TRBJ2-3
size: -
D: -

DNA: TGTGCCAAGAGACAGGGTAACACCGGGGAGCTGTTTTTT
CDR3: CAKRQGNTGELFF
V: TRBV2
J: TRBJ2-2
size: -
D: TRBD1

DNA: TGCAGCGTTGATCGCGGGACAGGGGCCTACGAGCAGTACTTC
CDR3: CSVDRGTGAYEQYF
V: TRBV29-1
J: TRBJ2-7
size: -
D: TRBD1

DNA: TGTGCCAGCAGCTTAGCGGGAGGCTCCTACAATGAGCAGTTCTTC
CDR3: CASSLAGGSYNEQFF
V: TRBV11-3
J: TRBJ2-1
size: -
D: TRBD2

DNA: TGTGCCAGTAGTATTCTGGAGGGCAATCAGCCCCAGCATTTT
CDR3: CASSILEGNQPQHF
V: TRBV19
J: TRBJ1-5
size: -
D: -

DNA: TGTGCCAGCAGTTTACGGAGTGGCTATGGCTACACCTTC
CDR3: CASSLRSGYGYTF
V: TRBV28
J: TRBJ1-2
size: -
D: -